These 19 T cell receptor beta chains share one sample of origin, sequenced in a study of blood T cell repertoires in COVID-19. Data came from immunoSEQ multiplex PCR; TCRdb stores just in-frame clones and leaves some out. Seen here are approximately 170,000 clones, roughly 80% observed once, and the top ten hold about 14%. Sequencing was done on a sample of peripheral blood. The receptor set was obtained from a woman in her seventies with COVID-19, enrolled during active disease.

The count of this clone is one. The chain has TRBV5-6 and TRBJ2-7, with 10 bases matching TRBD1. The CDR3 loop spans 14 amino acids. The trim removed 2 bases at V and 5 bases at J, leaving 4 bases unmatched. The germline V gene has CDR1 SGHDT and CDR2 YYEEEE. In nucleotides, the CDR3 is TGTGCCAGCAGCTTCACCGGGACAGGGGACGAGCAGTACTTC. It specifies CASSFTGTGDEQYF. The entire variable domain, with the rest obtained from reference TRBV5-6 and TRBJ2-7, is as follows: DAGVTQSPTHLIKTRGQQVTLRCSPKSGHDTVSWYQQALGQGPQFIFQYYEEEERQRGNFPDRFSGHQFPNYSSELNVNALLLGDSALYLCASSFTGTGDEQYFGPGTRLTVT.

This chain joins TRBV2 and TRBJ1-1; tentatively, D is TRBD1 (6 bases). Per the germline V gene, CDR1 is SNHLY and CDR2 is FYNNEI. The V end was cut by 8 bases, the J end by 4 bases, with 14 bases between. This CDR3 contains 13 residues. The CDR3 DNA sequence: TGTGCCAGCGGAAACAGGGCGGGCACTGAAGCTTTCTTT. It specifies CASGNRAGTEAFF.

The chain carries TRBV28 and TRBJ1-2; perhaps TRBD1 as D (5 bases). The germline CDR1 and CDR2 sequences are MDHEN and SYDVKM. The germline V and J ends were trimmed by 8 bases and 4 bases, with 17 bases remaining between them. This CDR3 is 14 amino acids long. The CDR3 nucleotides are TGTGCCAGCGTAGGGGTTCGAGAATCCTATGGCTACACCTTC. This gives the protein CASVGVRESYGYTF.

The chain couples TRBV11-3 to TRBJ1-1; possibly TRBD1 for D (6 bases). Germline assignment: CDR1 SGHNT and CDR2 YENEEA. This CDR3 is built from 17 residues. V lost 1 base and J 5 bases, leaving 20 bases between the germline ends. The CDR3, as DNA: TGTGCCAGCAGCTTAGGACCCTATGGGGGGGCTGAGACTGAAGCTTTCTTT. Its protein product is CASSLGPYGGAETEAFF.

The chain carries TRBV24-1 and TRBJ1-4, with 11 bases matching TRBD1. V shed 4 bases, J shed 6 bases, and the junction held 6 bases outside the gene matches. The germline gives CDR1 KGHDR, CDR2 SFDVKD. The CDR3 contains 16 residues. The CDR3 DNA reads TGTGCCACCAGTGACCCGGGGGGACAGGGGGATGAAAAACTGTTTTTT. Encoded protein: CATSDPGGQGDEKLFF.

CDR3 loop: CASSYTGELFF. Here the CDR3 DNA reads TGTGCCAGTAGCTACACCGGGGAGCTGTTTTTT. This sequence joins TRBV19 and TRBJ2-2; no firm D call. This CDR3 comprises 11 residues. V was pared by 6 bases and J by 3 bases, with 2 bases between. Per the germline V gene, CDR1 is LNHDA and CDR2 is SQIVND (reference sequence).

V is TRBV3-1 (or the pseudogene TRBV3-2) and J is TRBJ1-3, with 7 nucleotides matching TRBD1. There are 15 residues in the CDR3. From germline, CDR1 is LGHDT and CDR2 YNNKEL (reference sequence). V shed 6 bases and J 4 bases; nucleotides not matched to a gene: 9. DNA for the CDR3: TGTGCCAGCAGTCGAGGAGACAGGGAAGGAAACACCATATATTTT. It codes for CASSRGDREGNTIYF.

The V and J genes are TRBV5-1 and TRBJ2-4; 9 nucleotides line up with TRBD1. CDR1 is SGHRS, CDR2 YFSETQ, per germline. The length of the CDR3 is 14 residues. Losses at the gene ends were 4 bases for V and 6 bases for J; bases not matched to a gene: 5. CDR3 nucleotide sequence: TGCGCCAGCAGCGCGTCGGGACAGGGAAACATTCAGTACTTC. Protein sequence: CASSASGQGNIQYF.

The chain has TRBV15 and TRBJ1-4, with TRBD1 as a possible D gene (5 bases). The germline gives CDR1 LNHNV, CDR2 YYDKDF (reference sequence). The ends were cut back, 0 bases at V and 7 bases at J, with 9 bases in the middle. The CDR3 extends over 14 amino acids. The CDR3 loop is CATSRDRGGEKLFF. DNA for the CDR3: TGTGCCACCAGCAGAGATAGGGGCGGTGAAAAACTGTTTTTT.

The chain recombines TRBV5-1 with TRBJ2-5, with D possibly being TRBD2 (6 bases). Germline loops: CDR1 SGHRS, CDR2 YFSETQ. This CDR3 region has 14 residues. The V end lost 2 bases, the J end lost 1 base, and 9 bases lay between the germline ends. The CDR3 DNA reads as TGCGCCAGCAGCTTCGGGAGAACCCAAGAGACCCAGTACTTC. Translating gives CASSFGRTQETQYF.

This clone came up once. The V gene is TRBV6-6, the J gene TRBJ1-5; D remains ambiguous. V was cut by 5 bases and J by 7 bases, with 9 bases left in between. The CDR3 loop spans 12 amino acids. Per the germline V gene, CDR1 is MNHNY and CDR2 is SVGAGI (reference sequence). DNA of the CDR3: TGTGCCAGCAGTACTATAAGCCAGCCCCAGCATTTT. This translates into CASSTISQPQHF.

The chain has TRBV11-3 and TRBJ1-1; the D gene is possibly TRBD1 (5 bases). Trimming left V 1 base short and J 4 bases short, with 13 bases between. Germline assignment: CDR1 SGHNT and CDR2 YENEEA. The CDR3 runs 15 residues. CDR3 amino acids: CASSLALATATEAFF. In DNA form, the CDR3 reads TGTGCCAGCAGCTTAGCTCTTGCGACAGCCACTGAAGCTTTCTTT.

Comments on this clone: Other DNA sequences in the same sample also yield this CDR3. This chain uses TRBV27 with TRBJ1-5; D uncertain. The germline V gene encodes CDR1 MNHEY and CDR2 SMNVEV (reference sequence). This CDR3 spans 12 amino acids. V lost 4 bases and J lost 5, with 6 bases in between. The CDR3 sequence is CASSSGDQPQHF. CDR3 DNA: TGTGCCAGCAGTTCCGGAGATCAGCCCCAGCATTTT.

V is TRBV29-1 and J is TRBJ2-2, with 7 positions matching TRBD2. CDR3 length: 14 residues. The junction had 8 bases not matched to a gene; V was cut back by 2 bases and J by 8 bases. Germline V gene lookup returns CDR1 SQVTM and CDR2 ANQGSEA. The CDR3 nucleotides read TGCAGCGTTGAATTTACGGGGAGGGGAGGGGAGCTGTTTTTT. Protein sequence: CSVEFTGRGGELFF.

In DNA form, the CDR3 reads TGTGCCATCAGTGAGTCGACGTCGGGACAGGTCTCTTACGAGCAGTACTTC. Protein product: CAISESTSGQVSYEQYF. This chain connects TRBV10-3 to TRBJ2-7; TRBD1 matches 8 bases. The CDR3 is made up of 17 amino acids. CDR1 and CDR2 from the germline V gene are ENHRY and SYGVKD. V shed 0 bases, J shed 4 bases, and the junction held 11 bases outside the gene matches.

The chain employs TRBV4-1 and TRBJ1-1; 8 bases agree with TRBD1. The CDR3 spans 15 residues. Germline V gene lookup returns CDR1 MGHRA and CDR2 YSYEKL. Trimming removed 3 bases from V and 6 bases from J; junction bases left unmatched: 9. This CDR3 reads CASSQMDRAAPEAFF. CDR3 coding DNA: TGCGCCAGCAGCCAGATGGACAGGGCCGCACCTGAAGCTTTCTTT.

V is TRBV6-5 and J is TRBJ1-6; maybe TRBD1 (6 bases). V lost 4 bases and J 7 bases, leaving 14 bases between the germline ends. CDR3 size: 15 residues. Germline V gene data show CDR1 as MNHEY and CDR2 as SVGAGI. The CDR3 here is CASSFRQGRNSPLHF. CDR3 in DNA: TGTGCCAGCAGTTTCCGTCAGGGGCGGAATTCACCCCTCCACTTT.

This clone came up once. V is TRBV5-1 and J is TRBJ1-4; a weak D match, TRBD1 (5 bases). Germline-derived CDR1 and CDR2 are SGHRS and YFSETQ. Trimming took off 2 bases at V and 0 bases at J, with 8 bases between the two ends. The CDR3 is made up of 15 amino acids. The chain's CDR3 is CASSFRGATNEKLFF. As DNA, the CDR3 is TGCGCCAGCAGCTTTCGGGGGGCAACTAATGAAAAACTGTTTTTT.

This sequence joins TRBV7-8 and TRBJ2-5; D ambiguous. This CDR3 spans 15 amino acids. V was pared by 0 bases and J by 1 base, with 9 bases between. The germline V gene has CDR1 SGHVS and CDR2 FQNEAQ. CDR3 DNA: TGTGCCAGCAGCTTAGCAATAGAGCTCCAAGAGACCCAGTACTTC. Its protein is CASSLAIELQETQYF.